A selection of T cell receptor beta chains follows, all from one sample in a study of T cells after yellow fever vaccination. TCRdb called the 5' RACE reads again in MiXCR, with one record for every CDR3 protein. The data contain under 500,000 distinct CDR3 sequences, about 19% of them singletons. The starting material was PBMCs, obtained before the yellow fever booster vaccination. Receptors were obtained from a man younger than 35 who received the YFV17D yellow fever vaccine. Both conserved end residues are part of each CDR3. A D gene is named only where the DNA matches it firmly. Size is omitted from some rows. Given values are once, few, many or a class for expanded clones.

d_call: .
j_call: TRBJ1-2
v_call: TRBV7-9
clone_size: .
cdr3_nt: TGTGCCAGCAGCTCTAAAAGCCGGGGGCATGGCTACACCTTC
cdr3_aa: CASSSKSRGHGYTF

d_call: .
j_call: TRBJ2-7
v_call: TRBV6-2/TRBV6-3
clone_size: .
cdr3_nt: TGTGCCAGCAGACTTCCGGGATCCCATGCCGCCTACGAGCAGTACTTC
cdr3_aa: CASRLPGSHAAYEQYF

d_call: .
j_call: TRBJ2-2
v_call: TRBV6-2/TRBV6-3
clone_size: few
cdr3_nt: TGTGCCAGCAGTTTCCAGTGGGACAAGAACACCGGGGAGCTGTTTTTT
cdr3_aa: CASSFQWDKNTGELFF

d_call: TRBD2
j_call: TRBJ2-1
v_call: TRBV29-1
clone_size: .
cdr3_nt: TGCAGCGTTGTCGGGGGGGTCGGCAATGAGCAGTTCTTC
cdr3_aa: CSVVGGVGNEQFF

d_call: TRBD2
j_call: TRBJ2-1
v_call: TRBV7-3
clone_size: many
cdr3_nt: TGTGCCAGCAGCTCTTTAGCGGGGGGGCCCGCTGAGCAGTTCTTC
cdr3_aa: CASSSLAGGPAEQFF

d_call: .
j_call: TRBJ2-3
v_call: TRBV12-3/TRBV12-4
clone_size: .
cdr3_nt: TGTGCCAGCATCAAACCCCCCTTTTCAGATACGCAGTATTTT
cdr3_aa: CASIKPPFSDTQYF

d_call: .
j_call: TRBJ1-5
v_call: TRBV27
clone_size: many
cdr3_nt: TGTGCCAGCAGTTTAGGTGTTCCAGAGCCCCAGCATTTT
cdr3_aa: CASSLGVPEPQHF

d_call: TRBD1
j_call: TRBJ2-5
v_call: TRBV6-5
clone_size: few
cdr3_nt: TGTGCCAGCAGTCCCTTTGAGGGGGCCGTCGAGACCCAGTACTTC
cdr3_aa: CASSPFEGAVETQYF

d_call: TRBD1
j_call: TRBJ1-1
v_call: TRBV29-1
clone_size: .
cdr3_nt: TGCAGCGTTGTTAGAGACAGGGGAATCACTGAAGCTTTCTTT
cdr3_aa: CSVVRDRGITEAFF

d_call: .
j_call: TRBJ2-4
v_call: TRBV6-2/TRBV6-3
clone_size: .
cdr3_nt: TGTGCCAGCAGATTGGGGGGCGGTGGCAAAAACATTCAGTACTTC
cdr3_aa: CASRLGGGGKNIQYF

d_call: .
j_call: TRBJ1-1
v_call: TRBV4-2
clone_size: few
cdr3_nt: TGTGCCGTGTCGTTCGGGGTTAAGAGCACTGAAGCTTTCTTT
cdr3_aa: CAVSFGVKSTEAFF

d_call: .
j_call: TRBJ2-3
v_call: TRBV7-2
clone_size: many
cdr3_nt: TGTGCCAGCAGGACAACAGGGACAGATACGCAGTATTTT
cdr3_aa: CASRTTGTDTQYF

d_call: TRBD1
j_call: TRBJ2-1
v_call: TRBV7-9
clone_size: .
cdr3_nt: TGTGCCAGCAGCTGGGCCGGGACAGGGGAAGACAATGAGCAGTTCTTC
cdr3_aa: CASSWAGTGEDNEQFF

d_call: TRBD1
j_call: TRBJ2-3
v_call: TRBV28
clone_size: few
cdr3_nt: TGTGCCAGCAGTTCGATGGACAGGGACGGGGCAGATACGCAGTATTTT
cdr3_aa: CASSSMDRDGADTQYF

d_call: TRBD1
j_call: TRBJ2-3
v_call: TRBV5-5
clone_size: few
cdr3_nt: TGTGCCAGCAGCTTGGGGGGGACAGGGGGCACAGATACGCAGTATTTT
cdr3_aa: CASSLGGTGGTDTQYF

d_call: TRBD2
j_call: TRBJ2-5
v_call: TRBV10-3
clone_size: .
cdr3_nt: TGTGCCATCAGGACGGGGGGAACAGAGACCCAGTACTTC
cdr3_aa: CAIRTGGTETQYF

d_call: .
j_call: TRBJ1-3
v_call: TRBV7-2
clone_size: few
cdr3_nt: TGTGCCAGCAGCGCCATTCTCACGGGGCGGACCACCATATATTTT
cdr3_aa: CASSAILTGRTTIYF

d_call: TRBD2
j_call: TRBJ2-5
v_call: TRBV20-1
clone_size: .
cdr3_nt: TGCAGTGCTAGTTTGGCGGGGGTTCAAGAGACCCAGTACTTC
cdr3_aa: CSASLAGVQETQYF

d_call: TRBD1
j_call: TRBJ1-4
v_call: TRBV5-1
clone_size: few
cdr3_nt: TGCGCCAGCAGCCCCCGGACAGGGCAGAATGAAAAACTGTTTTTT
cdr3_aa: CASSPRTGQNEKLFF

d_call: TRBD1
j_call: TRBJ2-7
v_call: TRBV5-4
clone_size: .
cdr3_nt: TGTGCCAGCAGCTTGAAAACAGGGGACTACGAGCAGTACTTC
cdr3_aa: CASSLKTGDYEQYF

d_call: .
j_call: TRBJ1-1
v_call: TRBV2
clone_size: few
cdr3_nt: TGTGCCAGCAGTGAAGAGAGTAGGGCTTTCTTT
cdr3_aa: CASSEESRAFF

d_call: .
j_call: TRBJ2-7
v_call: TRBV11-2
clone_size: many
cdr3_nt: TGTGCCAGCAGCTTTACATACGAGCAGTACTTC
cdr3_aa: CASSFTYEQYF

d_call: .
j_call: TRBJ1-4
v_call: TRBV28
clone_size: .
cdr3_nt: TGTGCCAGCAGATTTATGGGCCAGTCTAATGAAAAACTGTTTTTT
cdr3_aa: CASRFMGQSNEKLFF

d_call: TRBD2
j_call: TRBJ2-1
v_call: TRBV4-1
clone_size: few
cdr3_nt: TGCGCCAGCAGCCCTTCGGGGCGGGGGGGCCCCGAGCAGTTCTTC
cdr3_aa: CASSPSGRGGPEQFF

d_call: .
j_call: TRBJ2-2
v_call: TRBV5-1
clone_size: .
cdr3_nt: TGCGCCAGCAGCTTGGGGGTCTGGCCCGGGGAGCTGTTTTTT
cdr3_aa: CASSLGVWPGELFF

d_call: .
j_call: TRBJ1-1
v_call: TRBV20-1
clone_size: .
cdr3_nt: TGCAGTGCTCCCGGGGGTGGGAACACTGAAGCTTTCTTT
cdr3_aa: CSAPGGGNTEAFF

d_call: .
j_call: TRBJ2-5
v_call: TRBV20-1
clone_size: few
cdr3_nt: TGCAGTGCTAGCACTGGGGTAGGGACCCAGTACTTC
cdr3_aa: CSASTGVGTQYF

d_call: TRBD2
j_call: TRBJ2-5
v_call: TRBV7-9
clone_size: few
cdr3_nt: TGTGCCAGCAGCTTACGTGCTAGCGGGGGCCGAGAGACCCAGTACTTC
cdr3_aa: CASSLRASGGRETQYF

d_call: .
j_call: TRBJ2-7
v_call: TRBV12-3/TRBV12-4
clone_size: .
cdr3_nt: TGTGCCAGCAGCCAAACTAGACCGGCCTACGAGCAGTACTTC
cdr3_aa: CASSQTRPAYEQYF

d_call: TRBD1
j_call: TRBJ1-2
v_call: TRBV7-8
clone_size: few
cdr3_nt: TGTGCCAGCAGCTTCGACAGGGCCCTTTCTACCTTC
cdr3_aa: CASSFDRALSTF

d_call: TRBD1
j_call: TRBJ2-6
v_call: TRBV20-1
clone_size: .
cdr3_nt: TGCAGTGCTAGAGAGGCCGGGGACAGGGGGGCCAACGTCCTGACTTTC
cdr3_aa: CSAREAGDRGANVLTF

d_call: .
j_call: TRBJ2-3
v_call: TRBV4-2
clone_size: .
cdr3_nt: TGTGCCAGCAGCCAAGGAGTTGGTGGAGATACGCAGTATTTT
cdr3_aa: CASSQGVGGDTQYF

d_call: .
j_call: TRBJ2-7
v_call: TRBV20-1
clone_size: few
cdr3_nt: TGCAGTGCTAGAGTGGAGGGCAGGGGGGTCCACGAGCAGTACTTC
cdr3_aa: CSARVEGRGVHEQYF

d_call: TRBD2
j_call: TRBJ2-3
v_call: TRBV29-1
clone_size: many
cdr3_nt: TGCAGCGCCGTTCCGGGACTAGGTCATATAGATACGCAGTATTTT
cdr3_aa: CSAVPGLGHIDTQYF

d_call: TRBD2
j_call: TRBJ2-2
v_call: TRBV6-2/TRBV6-3
clone_size: .
cdr3_nt: TGTGCCAGCAGTTACCGAACTAGCGGGTTCACCGGGGAGCTGTTTTTT
cdr3_aa: CASSYRTSGFTGELFF

d_call: TRBD1
j_call: TRBJ2-1
v_call: TRBV20-1
clone_size: .
cdr3_nt: TGCAGTGCAGCCCCAGGGGGCCCCTACAATGAGCAGTTCTTC
cdr3_aa: CSAAPGGPYNEQFF

d_call: .
j_call: TRBJ1-2
v_call: TRBV29-1
clone_size: .
cdr3_nt: TGCAGCAGCACTACCCCTCCTGGCTACACCTTC
cdr3_aa: CSSTTPPGYTF

d_call: .
j_call: TRBJ1-1
v_call: TRBV20-1
clone_size: .
cdr3_nt: TGCAGTGCCGCCCGGACCGGGAACACTGAAGCTTTCTTT
cdr3_aa: CSAARTGNTEAFF

d_call: TRBD1
j_call: TRBJ1-5
v_call: TRBV15
clone_size: .
cdr3_nt: TGTGCCACCAGCAGAGTCTCCGGGACAGGGGGATACAATCAGCCCCAGCATTTT
cdr3_aa: CATSRVSGTGGYNQPQHF

d_call: TRBD1
j_call: TRBJ2-7
v_call: TRBV4-3
clone_size: .
cdr3_nt: TGCGCCAGCAGCCCCAGGACAGGGGTCGAGCAGTACTTC
cdr3_aa: CASSPRTGVEQYF

d_call: .
j_call: TRBJ2-3
v_call: TRBV5-6
clone_size: .
cdr3_nt: TGTGCCAGCAGCTTGAATGGAGATACGCAGTATTTT
cdr3_aa: CASSLNGDTQYF

d_call: .
j_call: TRBJ1-3
v_call: TRBV5-5
clone_size: many
cdr3_nt: TGTGCCAGCAGCACGGACGGGAACTTCGGAAACACCATATATTTT
cdr3_aa: CASSTDGNFGNTIYF

d_call: .
j_call: TRBJ1-2
v_call: TRBV5-1
clone_size: few
cdr3_nt: TGCGCCAGCAGCGCCGGGATGGGGCACCTCTATGGCTACACCTTC
cdr3_aa: CASSAGMGHLYGYTF

d_call: .
j_call: TRBJ2-7
v_call: TRBV7-3
clone_size: few
cdr3_nt: TGTGCCAGCAGCTTAGCCGGACCTCGGGGGGAGCAGTACTTC
cdr3_aa: CASSLAGPRGEQYF

d_call: .
j_call: TRBJ2-3
v_call: TRBV29-1
clone_size: few
cdr3_nt: TGCAGCGTTGGTCTAGCTACAGATACGCAGTATTTT
cdr3_aa: CSVGLATDTQYF

d_call: .
j_call: TRBJ2-4
v_call: TRBV7-9
clone_size: few
cdr3_nt: TGTGCCAGCACCCCGAGGTCTCCGACAGGCCCAAACATTCAGTACTTC
cdr3_aa: CASTPRSPTGPNIQYF

d_call: TRBD1
j_call: TRBJ1-4
v_call: TRBV7-9
clone_size: few
cdr3_nt: TGTGCCAGCAGCCAGGGACAGGGTGTGGAAAAACTGTTTTTT
cdr3_aa: CASSQGQGVEKLFF

d_call: .
j_call: TRBJ2-1
v_call: TRBV20-1
clone_size: .
cdr3_nt: TGCAGTGCTAGGAGCCATCAGAGTCCCAGAGAGCAGTTCTTC
cdr3_aa: CSARSHQSPREQFF